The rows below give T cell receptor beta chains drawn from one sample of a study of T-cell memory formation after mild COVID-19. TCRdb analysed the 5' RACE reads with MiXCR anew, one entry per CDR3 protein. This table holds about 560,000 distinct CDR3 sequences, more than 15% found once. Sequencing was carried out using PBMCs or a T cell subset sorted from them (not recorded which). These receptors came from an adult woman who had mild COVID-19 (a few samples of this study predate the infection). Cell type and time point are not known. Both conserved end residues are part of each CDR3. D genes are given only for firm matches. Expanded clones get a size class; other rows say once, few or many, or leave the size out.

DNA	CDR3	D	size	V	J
TGTGCCAGCAGTTTAGCCCCCGGAAGTCGAGGGGACGAGCAGTACTTC	CASSLAPGSRGDEQYF	-	many	TRBV12-3/TRBV12-4	TRBJ2-7
TGCAGTGCTAGAGTACAGGGGGCGCTTAGAGACGAGCAGTACTTC	CSARVQGALRDEQYF	TRBD1	few	TRBV20-1	TRBJ2-7
TGTGCCAGCAGTTACTCGACAGCCAATGAGCAGTTCTTC	CASSYSTANEQFF	-	-	TRBV6-2/TRBV6-3	TRBJ2-1
TGTGCCACCAGTGATTTGACGACAGGAGGCACAGATACGCAGTATTTT	CATSDLTTGGTDTQYF	-	few	TRBV24-1	TRBJ2-3
TGTGCCAGCAGTTACTCGAGGACTAGCGGATTCCAAGAGACCCAGTACTTC	CASSYSRTSGFQETQYF	TRBD2	-	TRBV6-5	TRBJ2-5
TGTGCCAGCAGACCCATAGACGTCTACGAGCAGTACTTC	CASRPIDVYEQYF	-	few	TRBV12-3/TRBV12-4	TRBJ2-7
TGTGCCACCAGCAGAGATTTGGGAGATACGCAGTATTTT	CATSRDLGDTQYF	-	many	TRBV15	TRBJ2-3
TGTGCCAGCAGCTTAGCGGGGCTCCCCTACAATGAGCAGTTCTTC	CASSLAGLPYNEQFF	-	few	TRBV7-6	TRBJ2-1
TGTGCCAGTCGGGAGCAGAACGGGGAGCCCCAGCATTTT	CASREQNGEPQHF	-	-	TRBV12-3/TRBV12-4	TRBJ1-5
TGTGCCAGCCACTACGGGATACCGGATACGCAGTATTTT	CASHYGIPDTQYF	-	-	TRBV2	TRBJ2-3
TGTGCCAGCAGCTTAGATTCCTTGGGGGACTACGCGGGGGAGCAAGATACGCAGTATTTT	CASSLDSLGDYAGEQDTQYF	TRBD2	few	TRBV11-2	TRBJ2-3
TGCAGTGCTAGGGAACTAGCGGGAGGACCCTACGAGCAGTACTTC	CSARELAGGPYEQYF	TRBD2	few	TRBV20-1	TRBJ2-7
TGTGCCAGCAGCGTAGCTTACCCCCCTGCTAGGGCTTTCTTT	CASSVAYPPARAFF	-	-	TRBV9	TRBJ1-1
TGTGCCAGCAGCTTAACGGCCACAACAAGACTAGCACGGGGCTACGAGCAGTACTTC	CASSLTATTRLARGYEQYF	TRBD2	-	TRBV7-2	TRBJ2-7
TGTGCCAGCAGCTTAGATGTGGGGCGGTACACTGAAGCTTTCTTT	CASSLDVGRYTEAFF	-	few	TRBV11-2	TRBJ1-1
TGTGCCACCAGCAGAAAAATACAGGGGCAAGGAGGCTACACCTTC	CATSRKIQGQGGYTF	TRBD1	-	TRBV15	TRBJ1-2
TGTGCCAGCAGCGTGGCAGGGACTAGCGCAGATACGCAGTATTTT	CASSVAGTSADTQYF	TRBD2	few	TRBV9	TRBJ2-3
TGCAGCGTCTCGAGGGGCAGTTACAATGAGCAGTTCTTC	CSVSRGSYNEQFF	-	few	TRBV29-1	TRBJ2-1
TGTGCCAGCAGCAGAGGGACAGTCTCTGGGGCCAACGTCCTGACTTTC	CASSRGTVSGANVLTF	TRBD1	few	TRBV5-4	TRBJ2-6
TGTGCCAGCACCCCTAGTGCCGTCTCCTACAATGAGCAGTTCTTC	CASTPSAVSYNEQFF	-	-	TRBV12-3/TRBV12-4	TRBJ2-1
TGCGCCAGCGCCCCTGAGACCTCTTGGTCTACGCAGTATTTT	CASAPETSWSTQYF	-	few	TRBV5-1	TRBJ2-3
TGTGCCAGCAGTGCAGGGTATAGCTCCTACGAGCAGTACTTC	CASSAGYSSYEQYF	-	few	TRBV6-5	TRBJ2-7
TGTGCCACCAGTTTCGTTCTAGCGGGAGGCGAGCAGTTCTTC	CATSFVLAGGEQFF	TRBD2	-	TRBV15	TRBJ2-1
TGTGCCAGCAGCCAACCGGGCGTTGAAAAACTGTTTTTT	CASSQPGVEKLFF	-	-	TRBV6-6	TRBJ1-4
TGTGCCAGCAGTGTCTTGTCCGGGTCCTACAATGAGCAGTTCTTC	CASSVLSGSYNEQFF	-	-	TRBV6-4	TRBJ2-1
TGTGCCAGCAGCTTGGCTACCGCAGATACGCAGTATTTT	CASSLATADTQYF	-	many	TRBV5-6	TRBJ2-3
TGTGCCACCGGGACAGGGGGCATCTATGGCTACACCTTC	CATGTGGIYGYTF	TRBD1	few	TRBV24-1	TRBJ1-2
TGCGCCAGCAGCTTCTCCAGGGACACTGAAGCTTTCTTT	CASSFSRDTEAFF	-	few	TRBV5-1	TRBJ1-1
TGTGCCAGCAGCGTAGCTGGGGCCCAAGAGACCCAGTACTTC	CASSVAGAQETQYF	-	-	TRBV9	TRBJ2-5
TGTGCCTGGAGTCCGGGAGTCACCTACGAGCAGTACTTC	CAWSPGVTYEQYF	-	-	TRBV30	TRBJ2-7
TGTGCCAGCAGTTACCCGGCCTACTACGAGCAGTACTTC	CASSYPAYYEQYF	-	few	TRBV6-6	TRBJ2-7
TGCGCCAGCAGCTTGGCCGGTTCGCTAGCGGGGGGACCAGATACGCAGTATTTT	CASSLAGSLAGGPDTQYF	TRBD2	few	TRBV5-1	TRBJ2-3
TGTGCCAGCAGCTTACGGGACATCCTAGGACTTCAGGCTGAAGCTTTCTTT	CASSLRDILGLQAEAFF	-	few	TRBV5-8	TRBJ1-1
TGTGCCAGCAGTGAAGGGAACAGGAAAGAGACCCAGTACTTC	CASSEGNRKETQYF	-	-	TRBV6-1	TRBJ2-5
TGTGCCAGCAGCTTGGGGTCCCTAGGGGAGTTCTTC	CASSLGSLGEFF	-	-	TRBV5-6	TRBJ2-1
TGCAGTGCTAGTCGTCAGCCCCAGCATTTT	CSASRQPQHF	-	once	TRBV20-1	TRBJ1-5
TGTGCCAGCAGCCTGGACATCGGTGAGCAGTTCTTC	CASSLDIGEQFF	-	-	TRBV11-2	TRBJ2-1
TGTGCCAGTAGTATGAAGGTAATGAACACTGAAGCTTTCTTT	CASSMKVMNTEAFF	-	few	TRBV19	TRBJ1-1
TGCAGTGCCTCCGGGACAGTCAATCAGCCCCAGCATTTT	CSASGTVNQPQHF	TRBD1	many	TRBV20-1	TRBJ1-5
TGTGCCAGCAGCCAGGACCGAGAGGGGACACCTAGCAATCAGCCCCAGCATTTT	CASSQDREGTPSNQPQHF	-	few	TRBV14	TRBJ1-5
TGTGCCAGCAGTGAATTTGTGGGGACCGGATTC	CASSEFVGTGF	-	-	TRBV2	TRBJ1-2
TGCAGCGGTCGGAACACTGAAGCTTTCTTT	CSGRNTEAFF	-	many	TRBV29-1	TRBJ1-1
TGTGCCAGCAGCCCTACTCTCCATCGCACAGATACGCAGTATTTT	CASSPTLHRTDTQYF	-	few	TRBV11-3	TRBJ2-3
TGTGCCAGCGCGGACAGCTGGGGAAGCGCTGAAGCTTTCTTT	CASADSWGSAEAFF	-	few	TRBV15	TRBJ1-1
TGTGCCGGCCAGGGCGGCAGGGAGGGAGAGACCCAGTACTTC	CAGQGGREGETQYF	TRBD2	few	TRBV6-9	TRBJ2-5
TGTGCCAGCAGCCCGGGTTTGGGAGATCAGCCCCAGCATTTT	CASSPGLGDQPQHF	-	many	TRBV9	TRBJ1-5
TGTGCCAGCAGCCCGCGGACAGGGATGTACAATGAGCAGTTCTTC	CASSPRTGMYNEQFF	TRBD1	few	TRBV4-2	TRBJ2-1
TGCAGTGCCCGCCCTACTACAGATACGCAGTATTTT	CSARPTTDTQYF	-	few	TRBV20-1	TRBJ2-3
TGCAGTGCTTGGACAGCTATCTCCTACAATGAGCAGTTCTTC	CSAWTAISYNEQFF	-	few	TRBV20-1	TRBJ2-1
TGTGCCTGGAGTGTACTCCGGCAGGGTGATCGAAACACTGAAGCTTTCTTT	CAWSVLRQGDRNTEAFF	-	-	TRBV30	TRBJ1-1